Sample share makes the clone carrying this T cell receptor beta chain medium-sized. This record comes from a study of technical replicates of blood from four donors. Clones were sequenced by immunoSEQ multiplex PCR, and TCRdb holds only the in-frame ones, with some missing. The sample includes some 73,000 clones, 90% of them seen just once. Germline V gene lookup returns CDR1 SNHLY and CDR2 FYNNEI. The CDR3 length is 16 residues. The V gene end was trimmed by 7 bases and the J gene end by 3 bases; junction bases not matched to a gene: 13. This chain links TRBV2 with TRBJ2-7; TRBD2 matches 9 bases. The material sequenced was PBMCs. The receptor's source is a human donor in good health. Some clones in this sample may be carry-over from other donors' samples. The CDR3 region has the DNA TGTGCCAGCACCTTCGGGCTAGCGGGACCGGGCTACGAGCAGTACTTC. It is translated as CASTFGLAGPGYEQYF.